These 6 T cell receptor beta chains share one sample of origin, sequenced in a study of read filtering for tumor transcriptome and immune sequencing. From roughly 400 ng of RNA, a library with molecular barcoded alpha/delta and beta/gamma adaptors was made. MiXCR, run by TCRdb on the reads, gives a single entry per CDR3 protein. Of about 54,000 distinct CDR3 sequences listed, 9% to 15% are singletons. The sequenced material came from a population of CD138-negative cells sorted from bone marrow. Receptors originate from a donor aged 40 or older with multiple myeloma.

This clonotype was counted many times. This chain connects TRBV20-1 to TRBJ2-7; 7 bases line up with TRBD2. There are 12 residues in the CDR3. J lost 3 bases, V lost 6 bases, and 5 bases had no gene match. Germline V gene lookup returns CDR1 DFQATT and CDR2 SNEGSKA (reference sequence). The CDR3, as DNA: TGCAGTGCCGCGGGACTATACTACGAGCAGTACTTC. Translation gives CSAAGLYYEQYF.

Many counts were recorded for this clonotype. The chain recombines TRBV6-2 or TRBV6-3 with TRBJ1-5, with D perhaps TRBD1 (5 bases). V shed 8 bases and J shed 15 bases, with 20 bases lying between them. This CDR3 contains 12 residues. CDR1 and CDR2 (germline): MNHEY, SVGEGT. The CDR3: CASGDRGPEWHF. Written as DNA, the CDR3 is TGTGCCAGCGGGGACCGGGGCCCGGAGTGGCATTTT.

For this clonotype: A much more abundant neighbour one base away suggests this may be a read error. A read error is likely, as this CDR3 ends without the conserved phenylalanine or tryptophan. V usage is TRBV2 and J usage is TRBJ1-1; D unclear. There are 13 residues in the CDR3. Trimming left V 4 bases short and J 0 bases short, with 6 bases between. Germline CDR1 is SNHLY and CDR2 is FYNNEI. CDR3 in amino acids: CASSGTMNTEAFS. In nucleotides, the CDR3 is TGTGCCAGCAGTGGAACCATGAACACTGAAGCTTTCTCT.

This clonotype came up many times. The rearrangement joins TRBV6-5 to TRBJ2-3; 10 bases are a match to TRBD2. The V segment lost 6 bases and the J segment 5 bases; nucleotides outside the gene matches: 5. In germline, CDR1 is MNHEY, CDR2 SVGAGI. The CDR3 is made up of 14 amino acids. The CDR3 here is CASREAGGQDTQYF. The CDR3, as DNA: TGTGCCAGCAGGGAAGCGGGGGGGCAAGATACGCAGTATTTT.

This clonotype was picked up many times. The J gene is TRBJ1-1, the V gene TRBV7-9; D remains ambiguous. The V end lost 5 bases, the J end lost 1 base, and 11 bases lay between the germline ends. This CDR3 contains 14 residues. CDR1 SEHNR and CDR2 FQNEAQ come from the germline V gene (reference sequence). CDR3: CASSIRTGNTEAFF. As DNA, the CDR3 is TGTGCCAGCAGCATACGGACGGGGAACACTGAAGCTTTCTTT.

By sample fraction, this clonotype is medium-sized. The V and J genes are TRBV29-1 and TRBJ1-1; D is uncertain. The CDR3 loop spans 11 amino acids. The germline V gene has CDR1 SQVTM and CDR2 ANQGSEA. The germline V and J ends were trimmed by 7 bases and 1 base, with 7 bases remaining between them. The CDR3 loop is CSASENTEAFF. The CDR3 region has the DNA TGCAGCGCCTCTGAGAACACTGAAGCTTTCTTT.